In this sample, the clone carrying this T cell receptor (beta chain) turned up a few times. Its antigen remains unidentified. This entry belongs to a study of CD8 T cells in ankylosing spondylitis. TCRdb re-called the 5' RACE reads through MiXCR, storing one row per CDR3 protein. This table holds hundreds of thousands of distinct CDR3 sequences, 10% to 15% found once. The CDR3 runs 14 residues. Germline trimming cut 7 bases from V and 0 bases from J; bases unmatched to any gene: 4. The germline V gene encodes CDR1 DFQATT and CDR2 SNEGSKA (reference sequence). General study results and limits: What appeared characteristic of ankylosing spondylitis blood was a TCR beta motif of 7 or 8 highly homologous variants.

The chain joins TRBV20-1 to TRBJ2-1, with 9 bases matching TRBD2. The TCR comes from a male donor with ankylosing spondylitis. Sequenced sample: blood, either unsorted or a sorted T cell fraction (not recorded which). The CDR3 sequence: CSETSGASYNEQFF. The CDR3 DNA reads TGCAGTGAGACTAGCGGAGCCTCCTACAATGAGCAGTTCTTC.